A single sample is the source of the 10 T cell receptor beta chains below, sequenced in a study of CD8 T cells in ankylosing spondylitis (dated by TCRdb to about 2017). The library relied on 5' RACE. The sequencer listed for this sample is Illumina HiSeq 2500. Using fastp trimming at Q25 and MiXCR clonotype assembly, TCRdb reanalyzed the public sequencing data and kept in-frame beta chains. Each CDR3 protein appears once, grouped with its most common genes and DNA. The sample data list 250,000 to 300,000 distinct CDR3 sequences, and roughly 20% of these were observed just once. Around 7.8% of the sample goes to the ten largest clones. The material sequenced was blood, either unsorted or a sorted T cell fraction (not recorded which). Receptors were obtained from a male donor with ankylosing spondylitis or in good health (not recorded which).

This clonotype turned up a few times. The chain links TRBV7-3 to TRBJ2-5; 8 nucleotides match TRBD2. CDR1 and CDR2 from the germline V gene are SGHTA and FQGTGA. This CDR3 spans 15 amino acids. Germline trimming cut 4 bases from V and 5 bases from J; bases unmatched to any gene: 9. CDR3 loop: CASSSGGGRWETQYF. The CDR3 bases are TGTGCCAGCAGCTCCGGGGGCGGGAGGTGGGAGACCCAGTACTTC.

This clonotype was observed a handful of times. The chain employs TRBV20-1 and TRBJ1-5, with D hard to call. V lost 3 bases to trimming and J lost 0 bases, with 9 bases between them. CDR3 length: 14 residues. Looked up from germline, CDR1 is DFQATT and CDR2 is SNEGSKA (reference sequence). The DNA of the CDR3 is TGCAGTGCTAGGGTAGTTCCTAGCAATCAGCCCCAGCATTTT. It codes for CSARVVPSNQPQHF.

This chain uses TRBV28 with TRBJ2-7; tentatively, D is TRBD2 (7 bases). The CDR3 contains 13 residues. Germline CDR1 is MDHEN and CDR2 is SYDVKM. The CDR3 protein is CATMGGGTYGQYV. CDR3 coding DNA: TGTGCCACCATGGGAGGGGGAACCTACGGGCAGTACGTC.

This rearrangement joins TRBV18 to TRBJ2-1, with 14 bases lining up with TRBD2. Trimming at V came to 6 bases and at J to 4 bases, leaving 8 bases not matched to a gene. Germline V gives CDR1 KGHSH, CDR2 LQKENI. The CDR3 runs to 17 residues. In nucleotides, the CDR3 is TGTGCCAGCTCCCCGACTAGCGGGAGGGGTGTTTACAATGAGCAGTTCTTC. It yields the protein CASSPTSGRGVYNEQFF.

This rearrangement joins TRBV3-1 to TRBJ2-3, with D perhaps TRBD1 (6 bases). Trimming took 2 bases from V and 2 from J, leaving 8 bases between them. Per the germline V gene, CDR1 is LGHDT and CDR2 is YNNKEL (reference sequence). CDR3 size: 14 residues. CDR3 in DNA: TGTGCCAGCAGCCAAACAGGGTTCACAGATACGCAGTATTTT. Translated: CASSQTGFTDTQYF.

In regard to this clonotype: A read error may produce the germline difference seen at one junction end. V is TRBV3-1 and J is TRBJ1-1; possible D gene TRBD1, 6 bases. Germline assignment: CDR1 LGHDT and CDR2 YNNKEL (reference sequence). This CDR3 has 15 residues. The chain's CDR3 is CASSQHRDIHTEAFF. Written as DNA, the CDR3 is TGTGCCAGCAGCCAACACCGGGACATTCACACGGAAGCTTTCTTT.

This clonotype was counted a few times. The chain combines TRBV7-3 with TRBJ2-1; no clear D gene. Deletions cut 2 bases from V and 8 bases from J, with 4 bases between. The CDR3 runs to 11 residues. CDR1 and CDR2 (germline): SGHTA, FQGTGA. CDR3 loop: CASSLGHEQFF. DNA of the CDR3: TGTGCCAGCAGCTTAGGGCATGAGCAGTTCTTC.

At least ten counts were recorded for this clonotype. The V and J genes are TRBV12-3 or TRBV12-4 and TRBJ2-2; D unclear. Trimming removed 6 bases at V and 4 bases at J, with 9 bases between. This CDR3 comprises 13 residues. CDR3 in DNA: TGTGCCAGCAGCCCCACACGCACCGGGGAGCTGTTTTTT. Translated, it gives CASSPTRTGELFF.

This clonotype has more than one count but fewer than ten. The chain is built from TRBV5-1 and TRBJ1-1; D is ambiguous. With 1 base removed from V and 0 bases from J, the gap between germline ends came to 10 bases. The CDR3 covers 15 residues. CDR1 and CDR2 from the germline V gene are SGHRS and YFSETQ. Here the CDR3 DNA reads TGCGCCAGCAGCTTGAGTAGGCAGATGAACACTGAAGCTTTCTTT. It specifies CASSLSRQMNTEAFF.

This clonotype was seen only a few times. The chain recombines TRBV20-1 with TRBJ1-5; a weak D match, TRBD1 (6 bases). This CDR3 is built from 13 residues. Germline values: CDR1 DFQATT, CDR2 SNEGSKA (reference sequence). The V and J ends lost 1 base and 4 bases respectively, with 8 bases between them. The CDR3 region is CSARGQVNQPQHF. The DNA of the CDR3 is TGCAGTGCTAGAGGACAGGTTAATCAGCCCCAGCATTTT.